These 8 T cell receptor beta chains share one sample of origin, sequenced in a study of tumor-infiltrating lymphocytes in glioblastoma multiforme. Three nested ARM-PCR rounds with V-beta and C-beta primers built TCRB libraries. TCRdb reprocessed the multiplex PCR reads via MiXCR and lists one record per CDR3 protein. Found here are approximately 10,000 distinct CDR3 sequences, about 70% of them singletons; the top ten hold 25% to 30%. Input material: brain tumor tissue. The receptor set was obtained from a male donor with glioblastoma.

On this clonotype itself: A much bigger clone sits one base away, suggesting this may be a read error. The rearrangement links TRBV2 to TRBJ2-3, with D perhaps TRBD1 or TRBD2 (7 bases each). Germline assignment: CDR1 SNHLY and CDR2 FYNNEI. This CDR3 spans 15 amino acids. The CDR3: CASSEGGSGTDMQYF. CDR3 nucleotides: TGTGCCAGCAGTGAAGGCGGGAGTGGGACAGATATGCAGTATTTT.

This clonotype was observed at least ten times. V gene TRBV5-6 combines with J gene TRBJ2-2; 12 positions agree with TRBD2. The CDR3 is made up of 16 amino acids. Germline V gives CDR1 SGHDT, CDR2 YYEEEE. V dropped 4 bases and J dropped 5; count of bases not matched to a gene: 6. CDR3 coding DNA: TGTGCCAGCAGCCGGACTAGCGGGAAAAGAACCGGGGAGCTGTTTTTT. Protein product: CASSRTSGKRTGELFF.

The rearrangement links TRBV11-2 to TRBJ2-1; 11 positions match TRBD1. J lost 0 bases, V lost 8 bases, and 12 bases had no gene match. Germline V gene lookup returns CDR1 SGHAT and CDR2 FQNNGV. The CDR3 totals 18 residues. CDR3 residues: CASRRGQGVQSSYNEQFF. In DNA, the CDR3 is TGTGCCAGCCGACGGGGACAGGGGGTCCAGAGCTCCTACAATGAGCAGTTCTTC.

The chain employs TRBV20-1 and TRBJ2-1; no firm D call. V was pared by 0 bases and J by 2 bases, with 14 bases between. The V gene's germline CDR1 is DFQATT and CDR2 SNEGSKA (reference sequence). This CDR3 is 16 amino acids long. CDR3 residues: CSARDTNGSPYNEQFF. CDR3 bases: TGCAGTGCTAGAGATACTAATGGATCCCCCTACAATGAGCAGTTCTTC.

The chain couples TRBV6-5 to TRBJ2-1, with D unresolved. V lost 4 bases and J 7 bases, leaving 11 bases between the germline ends. The CDR3 has 13 amino acids. Germline-derived CDR1 and CDR2 are MNHEY and SVGAGI. CDR3 DNA: TGTGCCAGCAGTTGGGCTCGTGGAAATGAGCAGTTCTTC. Translation: CASSWARGNEQFF.

Judged by abundance, this clonotype is medium-sized. The chain employs TRBV29-1 and TRBJ2-2; 8 nucleotides match TRBD1. From germline, CDR1 is SQVTM and CDR2 ANQGSEA. The V segment lost 3 bases and the J segment 5 bases; nucleotides outside the gene matches: 5. The CDR3 extends over 14 amino acids. In DNA, the CDR3 is TGCAGCGTTGAGAGGACAGGGATGACCGGGGAGCTGTTTTTT. Protein product: CSVERTGMTGELFF.

The V call is TRBV10-2, the J call TRBJ2-3; 7 bases match TRBD1. The CDR3 contains 11 residues. Germline V gene sequence: CDR1 WSHSY, CDR2 SAAADI. J was trimmed by 5 bases and V by 9 bases; bases with no gene match: 2. Here the CDR3 reads CASTGVDTQYF. The CDR3 nucleotides are TGCGCCAGTACAGGGGTAGATACGCAGTATTTT.

By share, this clonotype ranks as large (0.1 to 1%). The rearrangement links TRBV20-1 to TRBJ2-7; weak D call: TRBD2 (6 bases). Germline V gives CDR1 DFQATT, CDR2 SNEGSKA (reference sequence). Trimming took off 0 bases at V and 4 bases at J, with 16 bases between the two ends. The CDR3 is made up of 15 amino acids. CDR3: CSAREGTSEGYEQYF. The DNA of the CDR3 is TGCAGTGCTAGAGAAGGGACTTCGGAGGGTTACGAGCAGTACTTC.